What follows are 16 T cell receptor beta chains derived from one specimen sequenced in a study of CD8 T cells in ankylosing spondylitis. Study-wide results and caveats: For ankylosing spondylitis blood, a TCR beta motif of roughly 8 highly homologous variants appeared characteristic.

One entry per CDR3 protein results from TCRdb running MiXCR on the 5' RACE reads. The table lists approximately 520,000 distinct CDR3 sequences, approximately 5% of them singletons. These receptors' antigens are unknown. What was sequenced was blood, either unsorted or a sorted T cell fraction (not recorded which). These receptors were collected from a male donor with ankylosing spondylitis.

As for this clonotype: A much larger clone differs by one base, so this may be a read error. Since no conserved phenylalanine or tryptophan closes the CDR3, a read error is the likely cause. This chain connects TRBV3-1 to TRBJ1-3; D not resolved. Trimming pared 1 base from V and 4 bases from J, leaving 11 bases between. This CDR3 has 15 amino acids. Germline values: CDR1 LGHDT, CDR2 YNNKEL (reference sequence). This CDR3 is CASSQVHILGNTIYL. CDR3 DNA: TGTGCCAGCAGCCAAGTTCACATTCTAGGAAACACCATATATCTT.

This clonotype was seen at least ten times. The chain carries TRBV7-8 and TRBJ2-1; 10 bases map to TRBD2. V shed 5 bases, J shed 12 bases, and the junction held 4 bases outside the gene matches. The CDR3 is 12 residues long. Germline CDR1 SGHVS, CDR2 FQNEAQ. The DNA for the CDR3 is TGTGCCAGCAGCCTGCGGACTAGCGGGCAGTTCTTC. Protein: CASSLRTSGQFF.

This clonotype was seen ten or more times. CDR3 residues: CASSVSGTVDTQYF. The CDR3 nucleotides read TGCGCCAGCAGCGTTAGCGGAACGGTAGATACGCAGTATTTT. V and J are TRBV5-1 and TRBJ2-3, with D maybe TRBD2 (6 bases). CDR3 size: 14 residues. V dropped 4 bases and J dropped 5 bases, with 14 bases sitting between them. CDR1 is SGHRS, CDR2 YFSETQ, per germline.

This clonotype showed up just a few times. The rearrangement joins TRBV7-9 to TRBJ2-5, with TRBD1 matching over 9 bases. J lost 2 bases, V lost 4 bases, and 5 bases had no gene match. The germline V gene encodes CDR1 SEHNR and CDR2 FQNEAQ (reference sequence). The CDR3 spans 15 residues. This CDR3 is CASSWGQGVQETQYF. CDR3 bases: TGTGCCAGCAGCTGGGGACAGGGAGTACAAGAGACCCAGTACTTC. Complete variable domain (other parts from reference TRBV7-9 and TRBJ2-5): DTGVSQNPRHKITKRGQNVTFRCDPISEHNRLYWYRQTLGQGPEFLTYFQNEAQLEKSRLLSDRFSAERPKGSFSTLEIQRTEQGDSAMYLCASSWGQGVQETQYFGPGTRLLVL.

V usage is TRBV6-6 and J usage is TRBJ1-4, with D perhaps TRBD1 (5 bases). Germline CDR1 MNHNY, CDR2 SVGAGI (reference sequence). Trimming pared 0 bases from V and 11 bases from J, leaving 7 bases between. CDR3 size: 12 residues. The chain's CDR3 is CASSYSGDKLFF. The CDR3 nucleotides are TGTGCCAGCAGTTACTCGGGGGATAAACTGTTTTTT.

In this sample, this clonotype turned up many times. The chain combines TRBV6-5 with TRBJ1-5; D not resolved. The CDR3 length is 16 residues. CDR1 and CDR2 (germline): MNHEY, SVGAGI. V lost 4 bases to trimming and J lost 12 bases, with 25 bases between them. The CDR3 coding sequence is TGTGCCAGCAGTTCCATAGACATAACCTCCCTGAATGGCCAGCATTTT. Encoded protein: CASSSIDITSLNGQHF.

This clonotype was counted only a few times. The genes are TRBV6-2 or TRBV6-3 and TRBJ2-2, with D possibly TRBD2 on 5 matching bases. This CDR3 has 12 amino acids. V was shortened by 6 bases and J by 8 bases, with 10 bases between the two germline ends. The germline V gene encodes CDR1 MNHEY and CDR2 SVGEGT. CDR3 in DNA: TGTGCCAGCAGGACTAATTTAGGGGAGCTGTTTTTT. It yields the protein CASRTNLGELFF.

The J gene is TRBJ2-4, the V gene TRBV7-6, with 9 bases identical to TRBD2. CDR3 length: 16 residues. Germline V lookup: CDR1 SGHVS, CDR2 FNYEAQ. V dropped 4 bases and J dropped 0; count of bases not matched to a gene: 4. As DNA, the CDR3 is TGTGCCAGCAGCTCAGCGGGGGGCCTAGCCAAAAACATTCAGTACTTC. Encoded protein: CASSSAGGLAKNIQYF.

This chain uses TRBV7-2 with TRBJ1-1; 10 bases agree with TRBD1. The CDR3 is 15 amino acids. The V gene's germline CDR1 is SGHTA and CDR2 FQGNSA. Unmatched junction bases numbered 2, after V lost 0 bases and J lost 4 bases. CDR3 region: CASSLAGTGVTEAFF. CDR3 sequence (DNA): TGTGCCAGCAGCTTAGCCGGGACAGGGGTCACTGAAGCTTTCTTT.

This clonotype came up many times. The V gene is TRBV5-1, the J gene TRBJ2-5; 8 bases agree with TRBD2. CDR1 SGHRS and CDR2 YFSETQ come from the germline V gene. The CDR3 contains 15 residues. Trimming removed 2 bases from V and 5 bases from J; junction bases left unmatched: 8. CDR3 in amino acids: CASSFGGDPGETQYF. CDR3 bases: TGCGCCAGCAGCTTCGGGGGGGACCCCGGGGAGACCCAGTACTTC.

This clonotype was seen at least ten times. The V call is TRBV10-3, the J call TRBJ2-1, with 9 bases aligning to TRBD2. From germline, CDR1 is ENHRY and CDR2 SYGVKD. The CDR3 sequence is 13 residues long. J lost 4 bases, V lost 7 bases, and 2 bases had no gene match. The CDR3 loop is CAIKGLAYNEQFF. The DNA for the CDR3 is TGTGCCATCAAGGGACTAGCTTACAATGAGCAGTTCTTC.

This clonotype appeared many times. The J gene is TRBJ1-1, the V gene TRBV20-1; D unclear. The CDR3 has 12 residues. V lost 3 bases and J 3 bases, leaving 8 bases between the germline ends. Germline V gene data show CDR1 as DFQATT and CDR2 as SNEGSKA (reference sequence). CDR3 coding DNA: TGCAGTGCTAGTGAACCGGACACTGAAGCTTTCTTT. Its translation is CSASEPDTEAFF.

This clonotype occurred a few times. An end of the junction does not agree with germline; a read error may underlie this. The chain couples TRBV7-2 to TRBJ1-1; weak D call: TRBD1 (5 bases). The CDR3 runs 12 residues. CDR1 is SGHTA and CDR2 is FQGNSA in the germline V gene. The chain's CDR3 is CASSLRGRGPRF. For the CDR3, the DNA is TGTGCCAGCAGCCTTCGGGGGAGGGGCCCACGTTTT.

This clonotype was seen at least ten times. The chain is built from TRBV5-1 and TRBJ2-3; 8 nucleotides line up with TRBD1. The CDR3 consists of 15 residues. V shed 4 bases and J 0 bases; nucleotides not matched to a gene: 4. CDR1 is SGHRS and CDR2 is YFSETQ in the germline V gene. The CDR3 DNA reads as TGCGCCAGCAGCGAGGACAGGGAGAGCACAGATACGCAGTATTTT. Translated: CASSEDRESTDTQYF.

This chain links TRBV11-2 with TRBJ1-6, with 8 bases matching TRBD1. The CDR3 loop spans 20 amino acids. With 5 bases clipped from V and 1 base from J, the junction kept 16 bases outside the gene matches. From germline, CDR1 is SGHAT and CDR2 FQNNGV. CDR3 bases: TGTGCCAGCAGCGACAGGGGACAATTTACGTTTGGTTCCTATAATTCACCCCTCCACTTT. It translates to CASSDRGQFTFGSYNSPLHF. Full variable domain (missing parts from reference TRBV11-2 and TRBJ1-6): EAGVAQSPRYKIIEKRQSVAFWCNPISGHATLYWYQQILGQGPKLLIQFQNNGVVDDSQLPKDRFSAERLKGVDSTLKIQPAKLEDSAVYLCASSDRGQFTFGSYNSPLHFGNGTRLTVT.

V and J are TRBV5-1 and TRBJ2-7; the D gene is possibly TRBD1 (6 bases). This CDR3 comprises 11 residues. The V end lost 7 bases, the J end lost 5 bases, and 10 bases lay between the germline ends. Germline lookup yields CDR1 SGHRS and CDR2 YFSETQ. The CDR3 DNA reads as TGCGCCAGCGCGCAGGGGAACGAGCAGTACTTC. As protein: CASAQGNEQYF. Based on the CDR3 plus reference TRBV5-1 and TRBJ2-7, the full variable domain is KAGVTQTPRYLIKTRGQQVTLSCSPISGHRSVSWYQQTPGQGLQFLFEYFSETQRNKGNFPGRFSGRQFSNSRSEMNVSTLELGDSALYLCASAQGNEQYFGPGTRLTVT.